These 23 T cell receptor beta chains came from one sample sequenced in a study of blood T cell repertoires in COVID-19 (dated by TCRdb to 2019 to 2021). Library preparation was by the immunoSEQ multiplex PCR assay. Here the immuneACCESS table is served through TCRdb, limited to in-frame sequences with V and J called. Missing clones are a known gap in these copies; in checked studies unresolved V genes cover under half, and the rest lacks a known reason. The sample table contains approximately 30,000 clones; only one count was recorded for roughly 93% of them. Around 5.5% of the sample belongs to the ten largest clones. The sample taken for sequencing was peripheral blood. Every receptor here comes from a human donor in a cohort sampled during active COVID-19.

The CDR3 nucleotides read TGTGCCAGCAGCATGGGGGGGGCGGAGGACTATGGCTACACCTTC. Protein sequence: CASSMGGAEDYGYTF. V usage is TRBV6-5 and J usage is TRBJ1-2; D might be TRBD1 (6 bases). Germline CDR1 is MNHEY and CDR2 is SVGAGI. V gave up 6 bases and J gave up 3 bases, with 17 bases separating them. CDR3 length: 15 amino acids.

The chain combines TRBV5-1 with TRBJ1-6; D remains ambiguous. With 2 bases removed from V and 5 bases from J, the gap between germline ends came to 11 bases. From germline, CDR1 is SGHRS and CDR2 YFSETQ. The CDR3 runs 15 residues. CDR3 nucleotides: TGCGCCAGCAGCTTTGGCGAGGTCGATAATTCACCCCTCCACTTT. It translates to CASSFGEVDNSPLHF.

The chain carries TRBV14 and TRBJ2-1; D is perhaps TRBD1 (6 bases). The CDR3 length is 17 residues. Germline V gene lookup returns CDR1 SGHDN and CDR2 FVKESK. The V and J ends lost 0 bases and 5 bases respectively, with 17 bases between them. CDR3 DNA: TGTGCCAGCAGCCAAGATCGTACAGGGTTGTTGGACAATGAGCAGTTCTTC. Amino acids: CASSQDRTGLLDNEQFF.

Turning to this clone: Sequence at one end of the junction differs from germline and may be a read error. The V gene is TRBV7-7, the J gene TRBJ2-1, with D tentatively TRBD2 (5 bases). Germline CDR1 and CDR2: SSHAT and FNYEAQ (reference sequence). This CDR3 comprises 15 residues. The CDR3 protein is CASSLDGNSYNEQFF. The CDR3 bases are TGTGCTAGCAGCTTAGACGGGAATTCCTACAATGAGCAGTTCTTC.

The chain couples TRBV6-5 to TRBJ2-1, with TRBD2 matching 7 bases. CDR3 length: 15 residues. Germline V lookup: CDR1 MNHEY, CDR2 SVGAGI. Trimming cost V 6 bases and J 8 bases; bases outside gene matches: 13. CDR3 sequence (DNA): TGTGCCAGCAGCATGGGCGGGAGTCCTTCGGATGAGCAGTTCTTC. This codes for CASSMGGSPSDEQFF.

The V gene is TRBV5-1, the J gene TRBJ2-1, with TRBD2 matching over 10 bases. This CDR3 contains 16 residues. CDR1 is SGHRS and CDR2 is YFSETQ in the germline V gene. Unmatched junction bases numbered 10, after V lost 7 bases and J lost 3 bases. CDR3 coding DNA: TGCGCCAGCGGGCATGGACTAGCGGCTCTCTACAATGAGCAGTTCTTC. Encoded protein: CASGHGLAALYNEQFF.

V gene TRBV25-1 combines with J gene TRBJ2-7; 7 bases are a match to TRBD2. Per germline, CDR1 MGHDK and CDR2 SYGVNS. Trimming took 3 bases from V and 5 from J; bases not matched to a gene: 4. CDR3 length: 13 residues. CDR3 in DNA: TGTGCCAGCAGTGAGGGGGGGAGAAACGAGCAGTACTTC. This gives the protein CASSEGGRNEQYF.

This sequence joins TRBV3-1 (or the pseudogene TRBV3-2) and TRBJ2-2; D possibly corresponds to TRBD1 (6 bases). Germline lookup yields CDR1 LGHDT and CDR2 YNNKEL (reference sequence). The CDR3 runs 13 residues. Trimming took 4 bases from V and 6 from J, leaving 9 bases between them. This CDR3 reads CASSLNRAGELFF. The CDR3 DNA follows: TGTGCCAGCAGCCTTAACAGGGCCGGGGAGCTGTTTTTT.

J is TRBJ1-2 and V is TRBV4-1, with D perhaps matching TRBD1 (6 bases). Trimming shortened V by 4 bases and J by 6 bases, and 24 bases separated the two germline ends. The germline V gene encodes CDR1 MGHRA and CDR2 YSYEKL. This CDR3 spans 17 amino acids. The CDR3 sequence: CASSPQRTAPEADGYTF. CDR3 DNA sequence: TGCGCCAGCAGCCCCCAGAGGACAGCACCCGAGGCGGATGGCTACACCTTC.

The rearrangement joins TRBV20-1 to TRBJ1-5; 8 nucleotides line up with TRBD1. Germline V gene lookup returns CDR1 DFQATT and CDR2 SNEGSKA (reference sequence). The CDR3 totals 14 residues. J was trimmed by 6 bases and V by 3 bases; bases with no gene match: 7. The CDR3: CSASTGGVSQPQHF. The DNA of the CDR3 is TGCAGTGCTAGTACAGGGGGTGTAAGTCAGCCCCAGCATTTT.

The chain joins TRBV15 to TRBJ2-7; possibly TRBD1 for D (6 bases). Germline V CDR1 and CDR2: LNHNV, YYDKDF (reference sequence). Trimming removed 0 bases from V and 1 base from J, with 7 bases in between. The CDR3 extends over 14 amino acids. This CDR3 is CATSRERGSYEQYF. The CDR3 bases are TGTGCCACCAGCAGAGAGAGGGGGTCCTACGAGCAGTACTTC.

The rearrangement links TRBV7-8 to TRBJ1-3, with TRBD1 as a possible D gene (6 bases). Germline lookup yields CDR1 SGHVS and CDR2 FQNEAQ. The CDR3 is 16 residues long. Between the trimmed V and J ends, which lost 5 bases and 0 bases, there was a span of 14 bases. CDR3 DNA sequence: TGTGCCAGCAGCATGAGACGGACAGCCTCTGGAAACACCATATATTTT. This gives the protein CASSMRRTASGNTIYF.

In its sample, this clone was seen a few times. J is TRBJ2-7 and V is TRBV5-1; the D gene is possibly TRBD1 (5 bases). The CDR3 covers 15 residues. Germline assignment: CDR1 SGHRS and CDR2 YFSETQ. V was pared by 2 bases and J by 8 bases, with 20 bases between. The CDR3 sequence: CASSLYGPEVGQQYF. The CDR3 DNA follows: TGCGCCAGCAGCTTATACGGGCCCGAGGTGGGGCAGCAGTACTTC.

The chain links TRBV10-3 to TRBJ2-3; the match to TRBD1 covers 7 bases. The CDR3 spans 15 residues. Germline CDR1 reads ENHRY; CDR2 reads SYGVKD. V shed 4 bases and J 9 bases; nucleotides not matched to a gene: 13. The CDR3 coding sequence is TGTGCCATCAGTGCAGCGGACAGGCGAGAGGGAACGCAGTATTTT. Its protein is CAISAADRREGTQYF.

The chain has TRBV7-9 and TRBJ1-1; 7 bases map to TRBD1. CDR1 is SEHNR, CDR2 FQNEAQ, per germline (reference sequence). This CDR3 contains 15 residues. After removal of 6 bases from V and 5 bases from J, the junction contained 12 bases not matched to a gene. CDR3 in amino acids: CASRLQGNQGTEAFF. The CDR3 DNA follows: TGTGCCAGCAGGTTACAGGGGAACCAGGGGACTGAAGCTTTCTTT.

This rearrangement joins TRBV24-1 to TRBJ1-2; D might be TRBD1 (5 bases). Germline assignment: CDR1 KGHDR and CDR2 SFDVKD. V dropped 3 bases and J dropped 6 bases, with 13 bases sitting between them. The CDR3 consists of 14 residues. The CDR3: CATSDGFRRDGYTF. DNA for the CDR3: TGTGCCACCAGTGATGGGTTTCGCAGGGATGGCTACACCTTC.

The V call is TRBV5-4, the J call TRBJ2-3; D is unclear. V was trimmed by 4 bases and J by 0 bases, leaving 12 bases between them. Germline loops: CDR1 SGHNT, CDR2 YYREEE (reference sequence). CDR3 length equals 15 residues. The CDR3 nucleotides are TGTGCCAGCAGCGACACGGTATCTAGCACAGATACGCAGTATTTT. Its translation: CASSDTVSSTDTQYF.

The rearrangement links TRBV7-9 to TRBJ2-5; 8 bases agree with TRBD1. Germline V gene sequence: CDR1 SEHNR, CDR2 FQNEAQ (reference sequence). CDR3 length: 16 amino acids. V gave up 4 bases and J gave up 2 bases; unmatched junction bases: 9. The CDR3 DNA sequence: TGTGCCAGCAGCTCAAGGGGGCAGGGGGCTCAAGAGACCCAGTACTTC. Its translation is CASSSRGQGAQETQYF.

The V call is TRBV10-3, the J call TRBJ2-7; possible D gene TRBD1, 6 bases. The ends were cut back, 8 bases at V and 1 base at J, with 9 bases in the middle. This CDR3 comprises 12 residues. Looked up from germline, CDR1 is ENHRY and CDR2 is SYGVKD. CDR3 nucleotides: TGTGCCATCGGGCAGGGGTCCTACGAGCAGTACTTC. Residues: CAIGQGSYEQYF.

The rearrangement links TRBV5-1 to TRBJ1-2; perhaps TRBD1 as D (6 bases). V lost 4 bases, J lost 3 bases, and 13 bases lay in between. Germline values: CDR1 SGHRS, CDR2 YFSETQ. CDR3 length equals 14 residues. The CDR3 loop is CASSPVGGDYGYTF. Written as DNA, the CDR3 is TGCGCCAGCAGCCCGGTAGGGGGGGACTATGGCTACACCTTC.

The chain's CDR3 is CASSPPGRTGANVLTF. The CDR3 region has the DNA TGTGCCAGCAGCCCGCCCGGCAGGACTGGGGCCAACGTCCTGACTTTC. This rearrangement joins TRBV7-9 to TRBJ2-6, with D hard to call. Trimming removed 5 bases at V and 2 bases at J, with 13 bases between. The germline V gene encodes CDR1 SEHNR and CDR2 FQNEAQ (reference sequence). CDR3 length: 16 amino acids.

The chain joins TRBV2 to TRBJ2-4; 7 bases agree with TRBD1. The CDR3 is made up of 11 amino acids. The germline V gene encodes CDR1 SNHLY and CDR2 FYNNEI. The junction had 3 bases not matched to a gene; V was cut back by 8 bases and J by 8 bases. In DNA form, the CDR3 reads TGTGCCAGCGAGGGGGCGGACATTCAGTACTTC. It yields the protein CASEGADIQYF.

The chain links TRBV6-2 or TRBV6-3 to TRBJ2-1; 13 bases fit TRBD2. From germline, CDR1 is MNHEY and CDR2 SVGEGT. This CDR3 spans 17 amino acids. The V segment lost 0 bases and the J segment 4 bases; nucleotides outside the gene matches: 3. The CDR3 bases are TGTGCCAGCAGTTACTCGACGACTAGCGGGGGGTACAATGAGCAGTTCTTC. It codes for CASSYSTTSGGYNEQFF.